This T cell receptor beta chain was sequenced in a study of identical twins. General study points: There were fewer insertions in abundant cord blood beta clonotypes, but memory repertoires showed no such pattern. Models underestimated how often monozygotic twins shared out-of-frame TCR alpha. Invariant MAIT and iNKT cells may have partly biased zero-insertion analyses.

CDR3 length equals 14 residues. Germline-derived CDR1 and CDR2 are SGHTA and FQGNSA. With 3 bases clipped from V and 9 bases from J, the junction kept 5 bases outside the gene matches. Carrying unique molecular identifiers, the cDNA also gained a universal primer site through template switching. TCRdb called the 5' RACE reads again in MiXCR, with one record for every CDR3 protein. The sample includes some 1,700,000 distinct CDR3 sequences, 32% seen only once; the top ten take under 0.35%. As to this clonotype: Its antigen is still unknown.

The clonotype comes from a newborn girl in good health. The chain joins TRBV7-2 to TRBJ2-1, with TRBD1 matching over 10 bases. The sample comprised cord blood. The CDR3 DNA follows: TGTGCCAGCAGCTTTCGACAGGGGGCAGGTGAGCAGTTCTTC. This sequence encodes CASSFRQGAGEQFF.